These T cell receptor beta chains were read from a single sample in a study of CD8 T cells in ankylosing spondylitis. TCRdb re-called the 5' RACE reads through MiXCR, storing one row per CDR3 protein. The repertoire consists of 150,000 to 200,000 distinct CDR3 sequences, with roughly 18% occurring once and the leading ten covering about 7.8%. Sequenced: blood, either unsorted or a sorted T cell fraction (not recorded which). The receptors were gathered from a male donor with ankylosing spondylitis or in good health (not recorded which). Both conserved end residues are part of each CDR3. Fields, in order: D gene, clone size, J gene, V gene, CDR3 protein, CDR3 DNA. The D gene is left open where the match is weak. Clone size is stated in some rows and not others, as once, few, many or a class when expanded.

NA	many	TRBJ2-1	TRBV12-3/TRBV12-4	CASSFRRGDEQFF	TGTGCCAGCAGTTTTAGGAGGGGCGATGAGCAGTTCTTC
NA	NA	TRBJ2-7	TRBV20-1	CSATLPLGGSLSSYEQYF	TGCAGTGCTACCCTTCCTTTGGGGGGCAGTCTGAGCTCCTACGAGCAGTACTTC
NA	NA	TRBJ1-1	TRBV5-1	CASSEDGFTEAFF	TGCGCCAGCAGCGAGGACGGATTCACTGAAGCTTTCTTT
TRBD1	NA	TRBJ2-1	TRBV5-1	CASRAGTGILDEQFF	TGCGCCAGCAGGGCCGGGACAGGGATTCTCGATGAGCAGTTCTTC
TRBD1	many	TRBJ2-2	TRBV29-1	CSGGQGDTGELFF	TGCAGCGGCGGACAGGGCGACACCGGGGAGCTGTTTTTT
TRBD1	many	TRBJ1-5	TRBV19	CATNSRDRISNQPQHF	TGTGCCACTAACTCCCGGGACAGGATCAGCAATCAGCCCCAGCATTTT
NA	many	TRBJ2-2	TRBV5-1	CASSLSGKNTGELFF	TGCGCCAGCAGCTTGTCGGGGAAGAACACCGGGGAGCTGTTTTTT
NA	many	TRBJ2-1	TRBV5-1	CASSFSGAADNEQFF	TGCGCCAGCAGCTTTTCGGGCGCGGCCGACAATGAGCAGTTCTTC
NA	many	TRBJ2-5	TRBV3-1	CASSRSPRSQETQYF	TGTGCCAGCAGCCGCTCCCCCCGGTCCCAAGAGACCCAGTACTTC
NA	few	TRBJ1-5	TRBV28	CASSHLLDILRNQPQHF	TGTGCCAGCAGTCACCTCCTCGACATTTTACGCAATCAGCCCCAGCATTTT
TRBD1	many	TRBJ2-2	TRBV5-1	CASSVAGGSTGELFF	TGCGCCAGCAGCGTTGCAGGGGGTAGCACCGGGGAGCTGTTTTTT
TRBD1	many	TRBJ1-2	TRBV28	CASRETRDRLEDGYTF	TGTGCCAGCAGAGAAACAAGGGACAGGCTAGAGGATGGCTACACCTTC
NA	few	TRBJ1-3	TRBV5-1	CASSSGPDTHSGNTIYF	TGCGCCAGCAGCTCGGGACCAGACACGCACTCTGGAAACACCATATATTTT
NA	few	TRBJ1-6	TRBV20-1	CSASVGSNSPLHF	TGCAGTGCTAGTGTAGGTTCAAATTCACCCCTCCACTTT
NA	many	TRBJ2-1	TRBV10-3	CAISENSPGDNEQFF	TGTGCCATCAGTGAAAACTCCCCGGGCGACAATGAGCAGTTCTTC
NA	many	TRBJ2-7	TRBV28	CASRHRDFSYEQYF	TGTGCCAGCAGGCACCGGGACTTTAGCTACGAGCAGTACTTC
NA	NA	TRBJ2-3	TRBV5-1	CASSLRSASDTQYF	TGCGCCAGCAGCTTGCGTTCCGCGTCAGATACGCAGTATTTT
TRBD2	once	TRBJ2-3	TRBV29-1	CSVEGTLAGGSTDTQYF	TGCAGCGTGGAGGGCACCCTAGCGGGAGGGAGCACAGATACGCAGTATTTT
NA	many	TRBJ1-5	TRBV5-1	CASSFPDGTNQPQHF	TGCGCCAGCAGCTTCCCGGACGGTACTAATCAGCCCCAGCATTTT
TRBD2	NA	TRBJ2-1	TRBV5-5	CASSLEAGGSYNEQFF	TGTGCCAGCAGCTTGGAAGCGGGAGGATCCTACAATGAGCAGTTCTTC
NA	few	TRBJ2-1	TRBV24-1	CATSDAGLDYNEQFF	TGTGCCACCAGTGATGCGGGTCTGGACTACAATGAGCAGTTCTTC
NA	NA	TRBJ1-2	TRBV2	CASSGTGGYTF	TGTGCCAGCAGCGGTACCGGTGGCTACACCTTC
NA	NA	TRBJ1-1	TRBV29-1	CSVWGRGGTEAFF	TGCAGCGTCTGGGGGCGGGGCGGCACTGAAGCTTTCTTT
NA	NA	TRBJ2-2	TRBV23-1	CASSHNGAKYTGELFF	TGCGCCAGCAGTCACAACGGGGCTAAATACACCGGGGAGCTGTTTTTT
TRBD2	NA	TRBJ2-1	TRBV12-3/TRBV12-4	CASSREGRSYNEQFF	TGTGCCAGCAGCCGGGAGGGCAGGTCCTACAATGAGCAGTTCTTC
NA	once	TRBJ2-1	TRBV5-4	CASSLQGGNEQFF	TGTGCCAGCAGCTTGCAGGGGGGCAATGAGCAGTTCTTC
NA	many	TRBJ1-1	TRBV30	CAWSGQYTEAFF	TGTGCCTGGAGTGGCCAGTACACTGAAGCTTTCTTT
NA	few	TRBJ2-3	TRBV28	CASRDSRTDTQYF	TGTGCCAGCCGGGACTCGCGCACAGATACGCAGTATTTT
TRBD2	NA	TRBJ2-7	TRBV10-1	CASSVTSGSEQYF	TGCGCCAGCAGTGTCACTAGCGGGAGCGAGCAGTACTTC
TRBD1	few	TRBJ2-5	TRBV7-6	CASSLATTGVETQYF	TGTGCCAGCAGCTTAGCGACGACAGGGGTAGAGACCCAGTACTTC
TRBD1	few	TRBJ2-1	TRBV18	CASSPPSGGSNNEQFF	TGTGCCAGCTCACCACCGTCAGGGGGATCAAACAATGAGCAGTTCTTC
NA	NA	TRBJ1-1	TRBV5-3	CASREGTFSSRTEAFF	TGTGCCAGTAGGGAGGGGACTTTCTCGTCGCGTACTGAAGCTTTCTTT
NA	many	TRBJ2-3	TRBV30	CAWSPYGIGGTDTQYF	TGTGCCTGGTCTCCATACGGGATAGGAGGCACAGATACGCAGTATTTT
NA	many	TRBJ2-2	TRBV12-3/TRBV12-4	CASTSQVANTGELFF	TGTGCCAGCACCTCACAGGTGGCGAACACCGGGGAGCTGTTTTTT
NA	many	TRBJ2-7	TRBV14	CASSQVGDPYEQYF	TGTGCCAGCAGCCAAGTTGGGGATCCTTACGAGCAGTACTTC
TRBD2	many	TRBJ2-1	TRBV3-1	CASSQGVLAGADEQFF	TGTGCCAGCAGCCAAGGGGTACTAGCGGGAGCCGATGAGCAGTTCTTC
TRBD1	many	TRBJ2-7	TRBV5-1	CASSLWGQGYEQYF	TGCGCCAGCAGCTTATGGGGACAGGGCTACGAGCAGTACTTC
NA	many	TRBJ1-5	TRBV5-6	CASSLGGGLNQPQHF	TGTGCCAGCAGCTTGGGGGGGGGGCTCAATCAGCCCCAGCATTTT
NA	few	TRBJ2-5	TRBV5-5	CASSLVGEETQYF	TGTGCCAGCAGCTTGGTGGGGGAAGAGACCCAGTACTTC
TRBD2	few	TRBJ2-3	TRBV30	CAWSGRLAGGWTQYF	TGTGCCTGGAGTGGAAGACTAGCGGGAGGATGGACGCAGTATTTT
NA	few	TRBJ1-4	TRBV7-9	CASRASGSNEKLFF	TGTGCCAGCAGAGCTTCCGGGAGTAATGAAAAACTGTTTTTT
NA	few	TRBJ1-6	TRBV4-1	CASSQEGNSPLHF	TGCGCCAGCAGCCAAGAGGGGAATTCACCCCTCCACTTT
TRBD2	few	TRBJ2-2	TRBV30	CAWAGGRARTGELFF	TGTGCCTGGGCAGGCGGGAGGGCAAGGACCGGGGAGCTGTTTTTT
NA	few	TRBJ2-2	TRBV24-1	CATSVGAGELFF	TGTGCCACCAGTGTAGGTGCCGGGGAGCTGTTTTTT
TRBD2	many	TRBJ2-7	TRBV20-1	CSARDSLAGAHEQYF	TGCAGTGCTAGAGATTCGCTAGCGGGAGCCCACGAGCAGTACTTC
NA	many	TRBJ1-1	TRBV20-1	CSARVARNTEAFF	TGCAGTGCTAGAGTAGCCCGGAACACTGAAGCTTTCTTT
NA	few	TRBJ2-7	TRBV12-3/TRBV12-4	CASSFMLGRTALYEQYF	TGTGCCAGCAGTTTCATGTTAGGCAGGACCGCACTCTACGAGCAGTACTTC